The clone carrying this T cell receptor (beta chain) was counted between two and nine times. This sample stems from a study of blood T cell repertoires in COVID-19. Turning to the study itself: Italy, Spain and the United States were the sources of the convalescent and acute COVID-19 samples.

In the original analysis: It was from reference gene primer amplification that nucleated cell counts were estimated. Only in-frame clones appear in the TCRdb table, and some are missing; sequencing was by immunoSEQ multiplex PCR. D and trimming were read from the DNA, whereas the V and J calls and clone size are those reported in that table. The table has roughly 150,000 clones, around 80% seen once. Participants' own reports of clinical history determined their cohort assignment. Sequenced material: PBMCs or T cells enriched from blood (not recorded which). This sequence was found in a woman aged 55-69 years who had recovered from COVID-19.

CDR3 DNA sequence: TGCGCCAGCAGTCGTCAGGGATACGAGCAGTACTTC. Its protein product is CASSRQGYEQYF. The V and J genes are TRBV4-1 and TRBJ2-7; a weak D match, TRBD1 (5 bases). The CDR3 loop spans 12 amino acids. Trimming removed 6 bases from V and 4 bases from J, with 10 bases in between. The V gene's germline CDR1 is MGHRA and CDR2 YSYEKL.